Included here is one T cell receptor beta chain sequence, with context. The data were taken from a study of regulatory T cells in long-lasting Graves disease. V was clipped by 5 bases and J by 4 bases, with 11 bases between them. This CDR3 spans 14 amino acids. Germline assignment: CDR1 MNHEY and CDR2 SVGEGT. The time point is: newly diagnosed GD, antithyroid drugs for less than 3 months. RNA extracted from PBMCs served as the sequencing template. Graves' disease diagnosis was established per American Thyroid Association guidelines. Both iRepertoire HTBI primers and Arm-PCR of CDR3 regions were used to build the TCR beta libraries. TCRdb fed the multiplex PCR reads into MiXCR, producing one record per CDR3 protein. The sample carries fewer than 350,000 distinct CDR3 sequences, about 18% recorded once.

This sequence joins TRBV6-2 or TRBV6-3 and TRBJ2-2, with no clear D. The sample was peripheral blood mononuclear cells (PBMCs), taken at new diagnosis, from a patient treated with antithyroid drugs. The receptor was isolated from a female donor with Graves disease. CDR3 loop: CASSGVYRTGELFF. CDR3 coding DNA: TGTGCCAGCAGTGGGGTTTACCGCACCGGGGAGCTGTTTTTT.